Listed here are 19 T cell receptor beta chains from one sample, sequenced in a study of regulatory T cells in long-lasting Graves disease. Regarding time point: newly diagnosed GD, antithyroid drugs for less than 3 months. PBMC-derived RNA was used for the TCR library. Assembly of TCR beta libraries relied on iRepertoire HTBI primers together with Arm-PCR of CDR3 regions. MiXCR, applied by TCRdb to the multiplex PCR reads, yields one record per CDR3 protein. The repertoire holds 350,000 to 400,000 distinct CDR3 sequences, with roughly 16% as singletons. Source: peripheral blood mononuclear cells (PBMCs), taken at new diagnosis, from a patient treated with antithyroid drugs. The origin of the receptors is a female donor with Graves disease.

This clonotype was detected ten times or more. V usage is TRBV28 and J usage is TRBJ1-2; TRBD1 is a possible D gene (5 bases). This CDR3 is 16 amino acids long. V dropped 6 bases and J dropped 3 bases, with 20 bases sitting between them. In germline, CDR1 is MDHEN, CDR2 SYDVKM. The CDR3 DNA follows: TGTGCCAGCAGGCCAACCTCTACCGGGGCCGACTATGGCTACACCTTC. Translated: CASRPTSTGADYGYTF.

The sample holds many counts of this clonotype. The J gene is TRBJ2-7, the V gene TRBV12-5; perhaps D is TRBD1 or TRBD2 (6 bases each). V dropped 1 base and J dropped 2 bases, with 18 bases sitting between them. CDR3 length: 17 amino acids. Germline CDR1 LGHNT, CDR2 FRNRAP. The chain's CDR3 is CASGLAPIRGPPYEQYF. In DNA, the CDR3 is TGTGCTAGTGGTTTGGCCCCCATCCGGGGGCCCCCCTACGAGCAGTACTTC.

This clonotype was picked up many times. The chain uses TRBV10-2 and TRBJ2-1; weak D call: TRBD2 (5 bases). The germline V gene has CDR1 WSHSY and CDR2 SAAADI. This CDR3 comprises 14 residues. V lost 4 bases, J lost 0 bases, and 7 bases lay in between. Written as DNA, the CDR3 is TGCGCCAGCAGTGTAGGGAGCTCCTACAATGAGCAGTTCTTC. Protein sequence: CASSVGSSYNEQFF.

This clonotype was recorded many times. The genes are TRBV27 and TRBJ2-3; D is undetermined. The CDR3 loop spans 12 amino acids. Between the trimmed V and J ends, which lost 8 bases and 6 bases, there was a span of 12 bases. Germline V lookup: CDR1 MNHEY, CDR2 SMNVEV (reference sequence). The DNA of the CDR3 is TGTGCCAGCGGTCCCCCTGGCGATACGCAGTATTTT. It codes for CASGPPGDTQYF.

This clonotype was detected only once. The rearrangement uses TRBV5-1 and TRBJ2-5; 12 positions agree with TRBD1. Germline values: CDR1 SGHRS, CDR2 YFSETQ. J lost 5 bases, V lost 4 bases, and 6 bases had no gene match. CDR3 size: 15 residues. As DNA, the CDR3 is TGCGCCAGCAGCCGGGGACAGGGGGCTGGCGAGACCCAGTACTTC. This translates into CASSRGQGAGETQYF.

This clonotype was counted ten times or more. The V and J genes are TRBV7-2 and TRBJ1-1; no reliable D call. The CDR3 totals 14 residues. The V gene's germline CDR1 is SGHTA and CDR2 FQGNSA. Trimming removed 5 bases at V and 1 base at J, with 11 bases between. The CDR3 region has the DNA TGTGCCAGCAGCCGCCGAGACACGAACACTGAAGCTTTCTTT. Protein product: CASSRRDTNTEAFF.

This clonotype was observed at least ten times. V is TRBV12-3 or TRBV12-4 and J is TRBJ1-2, with D hard to call. Trimming removed 5 bases from V and 10 bases from J, with 14 bases in between. The CDR3 is 12 residues long. CDR3 nucleotides: TGTGCCAGCAGTCCGGTCCAAGGAGTCTACACCTTC. Its translation: CASSPVQGVYTF.

This clonotype has only a few counts. The rearrangement uses TRBV25-1 and TRBJ1-3; D may be TRBD1 (5 bases). The V end was cut by 3 bases, the J end by 0 bases, with 9 bases between. CDR3 length equals 15 residues. Germline V gene data show CDR1 as MGHDK and CDR2 as SYGVNS. CDR3 bases: TGTGCCAGCAGTGAGGGACCGCGCTCTGGAAACACCATATATTTT. Translated, it gives CASSEGPRSGNTIYF.

This clonotype was recorded many times. The chain combines TRBV12-3 or TRBV12-4 with TRBJ1-2, with 7 nucleotides matching TRBD1. V lost 6 bases and J lost 8; bases outside the gene matches: 9. The CDR3 spans 13 residues. This chain's CDR3 is CASSPDRVRGYTF. The CDR3 DNA follows: TGTGCCAGCAGCCCCGACAGGGTCCGGGGCTACACCTTC.

The sample holds many counts of this clonotype. The chain employs TRBV20-1 and TRBJ1-6; a possible D gene is TRBD1 (6 bases). With 0 bases removed from V and 5 bases from J, the gap between germline ends came to 8 bases. Germline values: CDR1 DFQATT, CDR2 SNEGSKA (reference sequence). This CDR3 is 14 amino acids long. CDR3 amino acids: CSARDNRDNSPLHF. The CDR3 nucleotides are TGCAGTGCTAGAGATAACAGGGATAATTCACCCCTCCACTTT.

The table lists this clonotype with many counts. The V call is TRBV3-1, the J call TRBJ1-1; TRBD1 might be the D (6 bases). CDR1 LGHDT and CDR2 YNNKEL come from the germline V gene (reference sequence). V dropped 0 bases and J dropped 1 base, with 6 bases sitting between them. The CDR3 covers 14 residues. The CDR3 sequence is CASSQEDRNTEAFF. CDR3 DNA sequence: TGTGCCAGCAGCCAAGAGGACAGGAACACTGAAGCTTTCTTT. Looking up the rest from reference TRBV3-1 and TRBJ1-1 gives the full variable domain: DTAVSQTPKYLVTQMGNDKSIKCEQNLGHDTMYWYKQDSKKFLKIMFSYNNKELIINETVPNRFSPKSPDKAHLNLHINSLELGDSAVYFCASSQEDRNTEAFFGQGTRLTVV.

This sequence joins TRBV6-1 and TRBJ2-1, with 9 bases identical to TRBD1. The CDR3 contains 12 residues. With V trimmed by 5 bases and J by 8 bases, 1 base remained unmatched. Germline assignment: CDR1 MNHNS and CDR2 SASEGT. The CDR3 nucleotides are TGTGCCAGCAGTCACAGGGGGCATGAGCAGTTCTTC. As protein: CASSHRGHEQFF.

There are a few counts of this clonotype. This rearrangement joins TRBV12-3 or TRBV12-4 to TRBJ1-5; D is possibly TRBD1 (5 bases). V was clipped by 7 bases and J by 6 bases, with 13 bases between them. The CDR3 contains 13 residues. The CDR3 bases are TGTGCCAGCACCGGGGCCGGGTTTCAGCCCCAGCATTTT. Residues: CASTGAGFQPQHF.

This clonotype was detected only a few times. The chain combines TRBV4-3 with TRBJ2-3; no firm D call. Trimming took off 0 bases at V and 9 bases at J, with 19 bases between the two ends. The CDR3 has 16 residues. The germline CDR1 and CDR2 sequences are LGHNA and YSLEER. This chain's CDR3 is CASSQDKMERAWTQYF. For the CDR3, the DNA is TGCGCCAGCAGCCAAGATAAAATGGAGCGCGCTTGGACGCAGTATTTT.

In this sample, this clonotype turned up a few times. The chain couples TRBV19 to TRBJ2-3; a weak D match, TRBD2 (6 bases). Trimming removed 5 bases at V and 6 bases at J, with 24 bases between. Germline V lookup: CDR1 LNHDA, CDR2 SQIVND (reference sequence). This CDR3 has 17 amino acids. As DNA, the CDR3 is TGTGCCAGTAGTTCCCGGGAGTTCGGGTTGGGGACGGATACGCAGTATTTT. This encodes CASSSREFGLGTDTQYF.

This clonotype was recorded many times. The V and J genes are TRBV4-3 and TRBJ2-7; D possibly corresponds to TRBD1 (6 bases). The CDR3 runs 18 residues. The ends were cut back, 0 bases at V and 4 bases at J, with 22 bases in the middle. In germline, CDR1 is LGHNA, CDR2 YSLEER. CDR3 sequence (DNA): TGCGCCAGCAGCCAAGAATTGATCGTAGGGGGAGTCAGGTACGAGCAGTACTTC. It specifies CASSQELIVGGVRYEQYF.

This clonotype was recorded at least ten times. This chain links TRBV12-3 or TRBV12-4 with TRBJ2-5, with D uncertain. CDR3 size: 15 residues. The V end lost 3 bases, the J end lost 1 base, and 12 bases lay between the germline ends. The CDR3 DNA reads TGTGCCAGCAGTTTCACCGGCGGACCCCAAGAGACCCAGTACTTC. Protein product: CASSFTGGPQETQYF.

This clonotype has ten or more counts. As DNA, the CDR3 is TGTGCCAGCAGCGTAGGGACGGCAAATAACTATGGCTACACCTTC. Translated, it gives CASSVGTANNYGYTF. This rearrangement joins TRBV9 to TRBJ1-2; D unresolved. The CDR3 contains 15 residues. CDR1 and CDR2 (germline): SGDLS, YYNGEE. V was trimmed by 0 bases and J by 1 base, leaving 10 bases between them.

Ten or more counts support this clonotype. J is TRBJ1-5 and V is TRBV27, with TRBD1 identical over 8 bases. CDR1 MNHEY and CDR2 SMNVEV come from the germline V gene (reference sequence). V was pared by 5 bases and J by 0 bases, with 6 bases of the junction left unmatched. The CDR3 is made up of 16 amino acids. The CDR3 reads CASSLGQGYSNQPQHF. CDR3 sequence (DNA): TGTGCCAGCAGTCTCGGACAGGGCTATAGCAATCAGCCCCAGCATTTT.